The 2 T cell receptor beta chains given below trace back to one sample, sequenced in a study of Tregs in tolerant kidney transplant recipients. Repertoires were generated with immunoSEQ multiplex PCR, while TCRdb's copy carries only in-frame clones and drops some. The sample yields about 44,000 clones, about 95% seen once. Their antigen targets remain unknown. Sequenced sample: Tregs from blood cultured with allogeneic cells. The receptors were sampled from a human donor in good health.

The V and J genes are TRBV6-1 and TRBJ1-1; a possible D gene is TRBD1 (5 bases). V was shortened by 7 bases and J by 5 bases, with 14 bases between the two germline ends. The CDR3 has 13 residues. From germline, CDR1 is MNHNS and CDR2 SASEGT. Here the CDR3 DNA reads TGTGCCAGCATCTTCAGGGAGGGGACTGAAGCTTTCTTT. Protein product: CASIFREGTEAFF.

This sequence joins TRBV4-1 and TRBJ1-2; no firm D call. V lost 0 bases, J lost 8 bases, and 16 bases lay in between. Germline CDR1 and CDR2: MGHRA and YSYEKL. The CDR3 has 15 residues. CDR3 nucleotides: TGCGCCAGCAGCCAAGATCACGGCCTCTTAGTCGGCTACACCTTC. This codes for CASSQDHGLLVGYTF.